This passage covers 21 T cell receptor beta chains from one sample sequenced in a study of cytomegalovirus exposure and HLA in healthy donors. The PCR had 60 Vbeta and 13 Jbeta primers. Sequencing used immunoSEQ multiplex PCR; TCRdb keeps in-frame clones, though not all of them. The table has 150,000 to 200,000 clones, approximately 82% seen once; the top ten hold about 8%. The sequenced sample consisted of PBMCs. The receptors were sampled from a woman between 40 and 50 years old in good health and CMV-seropositive.

This chain links TRBV28 with TRBJ1-6, with 9 nucleotides matching TRBD1. The CDR3 has 14 amino acids. CDR1 is MDHEN and CDR2 is SYDVKM in the germline V gene. V dropped 6 bases and J dropped 9; count of bases not matched to a gene: 6. The DNA for the CDR3 is TGTGCCAGCAGGCCCGGGACAGGGCTTTCACCCCTCCACTTT. Translation: CASRPGTGLSPLHF.

The rearrangement links TRBV5-1 to TRBJ2-7; no firm D call. The CDR3 has 14 amino acids. CDR1 and CDR2 (germline): SGHRS, YFSETQ. Trimming removed 4 bases at V and 1 base at J, with 12 bases between. The CDR3 nucleotides are TGCGCCAGCAGCACGGTTCCAGGTTCCTACGAGCAGTACTTC. Translated: CASSTVPGSYEQYF. The complete variable domain, with remaining parts taken from reference TRBV5-1 and TRBJ2-7, reads KAGVTQTPRYLIKTRGQQVTLSCSPISGHRSVSWYQQTPGQGLQFLFEYFSETQRNKGNFPGRFSGRQFSNSRSEMNVSTLELGDSALYLCASSTVPGSYEQYFGPGTRLTVT.

This clone was counted only a few times. The CDR3 spells CASRTGHEQYF. Written as DNA, the CDR3 is TGTGCCAGCCGGACAGGGCACGAGCAGTACTTC. The chain combines TRBV6-9 with TRBJ2-7; TRBD1 matches at 8 bases. The germline V gene encodes CDR1 MNHGY and CDR2 SVAAGI. The CDR3 spans 11 residues. V gave up 8 bases and J gave up 5 bases; unmatched junction bases: 2.

The rearrangement links TRBV19 to TRBJ1-1; the D gene is possibly TRBD1 (6 bases). Per the germline V gene, CDR1 is LNHDA and CDR2 is SQIVND (reference sequence). CDR3 length: 13 amino acids. With 7 bases removed from V and 4 bases from J, the gap between germline ends came to 13 bases. The CDR3 sequence is CASKQGTRTEAFF. In DNA form, the CDR3 reads TGTGCCAGTAAGCAGGGGACGCGCACTGAAGCTTTCTTT.

J is TRBJ2-1 and V is TRBV2, with 9 bases aligning to TRBD2. The CDR3 has 13 amino acids. With V trimmed by 4 bases and J by 9 bases, 4 bases remained unmatched. The V gene's germline CDR1 is SNHLY and CDR2 FYNNEI. The CDR3: CASSASGRTEQFF. The CDR3, as DNA: TGTGCCAGCAGTGCCAGCGGGAGGACTGAGCAGTTCTTC. Based on the CDR3 plus reference TRBV2 and TRBJ2-1, the full variable domain is EPEVTQTPSHQVTQMGQEVILRCVPISNHLYFYWYRQILGQKVEFLVSFYNNEISEKSEIFDDQFSVERPDGSNFTLKIRSTKLEDSAMYFCASSASGRTEQFFGPGTRLTVL.

This clone has only a few counts. The V gene is TRBV5-1, the J gene TRBJ1-4, with TRBD1 matching over 8 bases. This CDR3 contains 15 residues. The V segment lost 3 bases and the J segment 8 bases; nucleotides outside the gene matches: 9. CDR1 is SGHRS, CDR2 YFSETQ, per germline. This chain's CDR3 is CASSSRTGLKEKLFF. CDR3 nucleotides: TGCGCCAGCAGCTCAAGGACAGGGTTAAAGGAAAAACTGTTTTTT.

This chain uses TRBV28 with TRBJ2-6; D remains ambiguous. V shed 5 bases and J shed 0 bases, with 8 bases lying between them. This CDR3 has 15 residues. In germline, CDR1 is MDHEN, CDR2 SYDVKM. Here the CDR3 DNA reads TGTGCCAGCAGTCTTAGTAGCTCTGGGGCCAACGTCCTGACTTTC. This codes for CASSLSSSGANVLTF.

This chain joins TRBV13 and TRBJ2-1; 10 bases agree with TRBD1. The CDR3 is 15 amino acids. The V segment lost 6 bases and the J segment 7 bases; nucleotides outside the gene matches: 9. The V gene's germline CDR1 is PRHDT and CDR2 FYEKMQ (reference sequence). The CDR3 sequence: CASSGRQGARNEQFF. The CDR3 DNA is TGTGCCAGCAGTGGCCGACAGGGGGCTCGGAATGAGCAGTTCTTC. The whole variable domain, filled in from reference TRBV13 and TRBJ2-1, reads AAGVIQSPRHLIKEKRETATLKCYPIPRHDTVYWYQQGPGQDPQFLISFYEKMQSDKGSIPDRFSAQQFSDYHSELNMSSLELGDSALYFCASSGRQGARNEQFFGPGTRLTVL.

The chain employs TRBV5-6 and TRBJ1-2; 10 nucleotides agree with TRBD1. Germline trimming cut 7 bases from V and 2 bases from J; bases unmatched to any gene: 8. Germline assignment: CDR1 SGHDT and CDR2 YYEEEE. This CDR3 is 15 amino acids long. CDR3 coding DNA: TGTGCCAGCCAACGACCGACAGGGGGCAACTATGGCTACACCTTC. This gives the protein CASQRPTGGNYGYTF.

The chain uses TRBV29-1 and TRBJ2-1; the D gene is possibly TRBD1 (5 bases). V dropped 7 bases and J dropped 6 bases, with 19 bases sitting between them. The germline V gene encodes CDR1 SQVTM and CDR2 ANQGSEA. The length of the CDR3 is 14 residues. The CDR3 coding sequence is TGCAGCGGCATACCTTCAGGGAAGGGCAATGAGCAGTTCTTC. Its protein is CSGIPSGKGNEQFF.

The V gene is TRBV5-8, the J gene TRBJ2-7; no clear D gene. In germline, CDR1 is SGHTS, CDR2 YDEGEE. V was clipped by 2 bases and J by 4 bases, with 7 bases between them. This CDR3 comprises 12 residues. The CDR3 region has the DNA TGTGCCAGCAGCTTTCAGCGATACGAGCAGTACTTC. Its translation: CASSFQRYEQYF.

The J gene is TRBJ2-7, the V gene TRBV10-1, with 9 bases aligning to TRBD2. Germline CDR1 and CDR2: WNHNN and SYGVQD (reference sequence). This CDR3 has 14 amino acids. J lost 7 bases, V lost 0 bases, and 4 bases had no gene match. For the CDR3, the DNA is TGCGCCAGCAGTGAGTCCGGACTAGCGCTAGAGCAGTACTTC. Amino acids: CASSESGLALEQYF.

This chain uses TRBV7-2 with TRBJ1-6, with D tentatively TRBD1 (5 bases). Per the germline V gene, CDR1 is SGHTA and CDR2 is FQGNSA. The V and J ends lost 6 bases and 9 bases respectively, with 18 bases between them. The CDR3 consists of 15 residues. This CDR3 is CASRLGREIGSPLHF. As DNA, the CDR3 is TGTGCCAGCAGGTTGGGCAGGGAAATAGGTTCACCCCTCCACTTT.

The chain combines TRBV9 with TRBJ1-2; D is perhaps TRBD1 (5 bases). Trimming took off 2 bases at V and 7 bases at J, with 18 bases between the two ends. Per the germline V gene, CDR1 is SGDLS and CDR2 is YYNGEE. The CDR3 length is 15 residues. CDR3 DNA sequence: TGTGCCAGCAGCGTGGGGGACTTGAGATCGGGTGGCTACACCTTC. It codes for CASSVGDLRSGGYTF.

The rearrangement uses TRBV7-2 and TRBJ2-1, with D possibly being TRBD1 (5 bases). In germline, CDR1 is SGHTA, CDR2 FQGNSA. V was pared by 6 bases and J by 7 bases, with 16 bases between. The CDR3 has 14 amino acids. CDR3: CASSQNRQSNEQFF. DNA for the CDR3: TGTGCCAGCAGTCAAAATAGACAGAGTAATGAGCAGTTCTTC.

This chain joins TRBV29-1 and TRBJ1-4; possibly TRBD1 for D (6 bases). This CDR3 spans 13 amino acids. Trimming removed 7 bases at V and 8 bases at J, with 17 bases between. Germline CDR1 reads SQVTM; CDR2 reads ANQGSEA. The CDR3: CSGKQGSREKLFF. The CDR3 bases are TGCAGCGGAAAACAGGGCAGTCGGGAAAAACTGTTTTTT.

This clone was recorded a few times. The chain has TRBV11-2 and TRBJ1-4, with TRBD1 identical over 10 bases. CDR3 length: 15 amino acids. The germline CDR1 and CDR2 sequences are SGHAT and FQNNGV. Trimming removed 3 bases from V and 6 bases from J; junction bases left unmatched: 4. CDR3 nucleotide sequence: TGTGCCAGCAGCTTTACTGGGACAGGGGATGAAAAACTGTTTTTT. Its translation: CASSFTGTGDEKLFF. The variable domain in full, completed from reference TRBV11-2 and TRBJ1-4, reads EAGVAQSPRYKIIEKRQSVAFWCNPISGHATLYWYQQILGQGPKLLIQFQNNGVVDDSQLPKDRFSAERLKGVDSTLKIQPAKLEDSAVYLCASSFTGTGDEKLFFGSGTQLSVL.

The V and J genes are TRBV11-2 and TRBJ2-5; 8 positions agree with TRBD2. J lost 5 bases, V lost 1 base, and 6 bases had no gene match. The CDR3 runs 15 residues. Germline values: CDR1 SGHAT, CDR2 FQNNGV. This chain's CDR3 is CASSLGGTREETQYF. DNA for the CDR3: TGTGCCAGCAGCTTAGGAGGGACTAGGGAGGAGACCCAGTACTTC.

This chain uses TRBV9 with TRBJ2-7; no clear D gene. This CDR3 has 14 amino acids. CDR1 and CDR2 (germline): SGDLS, YYNGEE. Trimming took off 0 bases at V and 4 bases at J, with 11 bases between the two ends. In DNA, the CDR3 is TGTGCCAGCAGCGTAGGGGTACCTAGTTACGAGCAGTACTTC. Its protein is CASSVGVPSYEQYF.

The chain joins TRBV11-3 to TRBJ2-6; TRBD2 matches 11 bases. V lost 4 bases to trimming and J lost 12 bases; unmatched junction nucleotides: 5. The CDR3 is 14 residues long. Germline CDR1 reads SGHNT; CDR2 reads YENEEA. CDR3 in amino acids: CASSSLAGVGVLTF. The CDR3 DNA reads as TGTGCCAGCAGCTCACTAGCGGGAGTAGGCGTCCTGACTTTC.

The chain joins TRBV6-5 to TRBJ2-3; tentatively, D is TRBD1 (5 bases). The CDR3 length is 13 residues. In germline, CDR1 is MNHEY, CDR2 SVGAGI. V was pared by 2 bases and J by 9 bases, with 12 bases between. The CDR3 DNA reads TGTGCCAGCAGTTACGAAGGGGTTGGGACGCAGTATTTT. Its protein is CASSYEGVGTQYF.